This is a list of T cell receptor beta chains from one sample in a study of T cell changes during pregnancy in multiple sclerosis. The table came from immunoSEQ multiplex PCR; TCRdb's copy has only in-frame clones and leaves some out. Counted here are about 61,000 clones, 85% to 90% occurring once; the ten biggest clones make up around 0.85%. The specimen was peripheral blood, collected in the first trimester of pregnancy. These TCRs come from a female donor in good health, enrolled as a control in a pregnancy study. Both conserved end residues are part of each CDR3. A D gene is named only where the DNA matches it firmly. Not all rows give a size; the values are once, few, many and, for expanded clones, a class.

clone_size | d_call | j_call | cdr3_length | v_call | cdr3_aa | cdr3_nt
. | . | TRBJ1-1 | 14 | TRBV6-5 | CASSPHAGGTEAFF | TGTGCCAGCAGCCCCCACGCGGGGGGCACTGAAGCTTTCTTT
. | TRBD1 | TRBJ1-5 | 15 | TRBV10-3 | CAISSEGRGLRPQHF | TGTGCCATCAGTTCAGAGGGCAGGGGGCTAAGGCCCCAGCATTTT
. | . | TRBJ2-3 | 14 | TRBV11-3 | CASSPPPGIDTQYF | TGTGCCAGCAGCCCTCCCCCAGGAATTGATACGCAGTATTTT
few | . | TRBJ1-6 | 14 | TRBV7-2 | CASSRQIYNSPLHF | TGTGCCAGCAGCCGACAGATTTATAATTCACCCCTCCACTTT
. | . | TRBJ1-1 | 14 | TRBV7-2 | CASSFELRGTEAFF | TGTGCCAGCAGCTTTGAGCTCCGGGGAACTGAAGCTTTCTTT
. | TRBD1 | TRBJ1-1 | 16 | TRBV4-1 | CASSLPRTGPGTEAFF | TGCGCCAGCAGCCTGCCCAGGACAGGGCCGGGAACTGAAGCTTTCTTT
. | . | TRBJ1-2 | 9 | TRBV7-2 | CASSPGYTF | TGTGCCAGCAGTCCGGGCTACACCTTC
. | . | TRBJ2-7 | 11 | TRBV6-5 | CASTGPYEQYF | TGTGCCAGCACTGGGCCCTACGAGCAGTACTTC
. | . | TRBJ2-5 | 17 | TRBV9 | CASSDDAGGRLQETQYF | TGTGCCAGCAGCGACGACGCAGGGGGGCGCCTCCAAGAGACCCAGTACTTC
. | TRBD1 | TRBJ2-5 | 14 | TRBV11-1 | CASSSYRDRETQYF | TGTGCCAGCAGCTCTTACCGGGACAGAGAGACCCAGTACTTC
. | TRBD2 | TRBJ2-3 | 17 | TRBV7-2 | CASSLWLAGGSTDTQYF | TGTGCCAGCAGCTTATGGCTAGCGGGGGGTTCCACAGATACGCAGTATTTT
once | . | TRBJ1-2 | 13 | TRBV5-4 | CASSLASNYGYTF | TGTGCCAGCAGCTTGGCCAGTAACTATGGCTACACCTTC
. | TRBD1 | TRBJ2-7 | 13 | TRBV2 | CASKIGTAYEQYF | TGTGCCAGCAAAATAGGGACAGCCTACGAGCAGTACTTC
. | . | TRBJ2-7 | 14 | TRBV9 | CASSVDHSSYEQYF | TGTGCCAGCAGCGTAGACCACAGCTCCTACGAGCAGTACTTC
. | TRBD1 | TRBJ1-6 | 15 | TRBV19 | CASSETGDGNSPLHF | TGTGCCAGTAGTGAAACAGGGGATGGCAATTCACCCCTCCACTTT
. | . | TRBJ1-2 | 12 | TRBV7-9 | CASSSGGWGYTF | TGTGCCAGCAGCTCAGGTGGCTGGGGCTACACCTTC
. | TRBD1 | TRBJ1-2 | 17 | TRBV5-6 | CASSLIPTTGRDYGYTF | TGTGCCAGCAGCTTGATCCCAACGACAGGGAGAGACTATGGCTACACCTTC
. | TRBD1 | TRBJ1-2 | 16 | TRBV19 | CASSIVSGTAAYGYTF | TGTGCCAGTAGTATTGTTTCGGGGACAGCAGCGTATGGCTACACCTTC
. | . | TRBJ2-2 | 19 | TRBV14 | CASSIATGSRPRNTGELFF | TGTGCCAGCAGCATAGCGACAGGAAGCCGCCCCCGGAACACCGGGGAGCTGTTTTTT
. | . | TRBJ2-5 | 13 | TRBV7-9 | CASSLDPSDRAYF | TGTGCCAGCAGCTTAGACCCTAGCGACAGGGCGTACTTC
. | . | TRBJ1-2 | 15 | TRBV4-1 | CASSPSTQVPYGYTF | TGCGCCAGCAGCCCTTCCACCCAGGTTCCCTATGGCTACACCTTC
few | . | TRBJ1-1 | 14 | TRBV15 | CATSRDRGGTEAFF | TGTGCCACCAGCAGAGATCGAGGGGGCACTGAAGCTTTCTTT
. | TRBD2 | TRBJ2-1 | 15 | TRBV5-4 | CASSGVAGGPYEQFF | TGTGCCAGCAGCGGGGTAGCGGGGGGCCCGTACGAGCAGTTCTTC
. | . | TRBJ2-1 | 13 | TRBV6-4 | CASSFGQYNEQFF | TGTGCCAGCAGTTTCGGACAGTACAATGAGCAGTTCTTC
. | . | TRBJ1-1 | 13 | TRBV6-4 | CASSVERNTEAFF | TGTGCCAGCAGTGTGGAGAGGAACACTGAAGCTTTCTTT